The clone carrying this T cell receptor beta chain was counted ten times or more. Its cognate antigen is unknown. The data derive from a study of neurological immune-mediated disorders. From 15-18 subjects, each sequencing run yielded over 160 million TCR-beta sequences. TCRdb independently ran MiXCR on the 5' RACE reads; one entry per CDR3 protein. Of 45,000 or so distinct CDR3 sequences in the sample, approximately 2.8% were seen once. CDR3 size: 15 residues. Unmatched junction bases numbered 9, after V lost 5 bases and J lost 3 bases. The germline gives CDR1 SGHRS, CDR2 YFSETQ. General study findings and limits: While HTLV-1-associated myelopathy showed the greatest TCR clonal expansion, multiple sclerosis showed the least, falling below healthy controls. The study found no CDR3 amino acid sequences shared by expanded clones across subjects, suggesting private repertoires in all groups.

This clonotype originated in a woman in her forties or fifties with multiple sclerosis. Sequenced: PBMCs. The V gene is TRBV5-1, the J gene TRBJ2-3, with 7 bases fitting TRBD2. The CDR3 is CASRIMGGGTDTQYF. Written as DNA, the CDR3 is TGCGCCAGCAGGATCATGGGGGGGGGGACAGATACGCAGTATTTT.